One sample yielded the 31 T cell receptor beta chains listed below, sequenced in a study of graft-versus-host responses after intestinal transplantation. The repertoire was sequenced with immunoSEQ multiplex PCR; TCRdb's copy has only in-frame clones and lacks some. Of over 45,000 clones in the sample, around 92% are singletons; the top ten hold roughly 0.62%. Antigen specificity for these receptors is unknown. The input for sequencing was unstimulated CD4+ T cells sorted from spleen or lymph node cells, taken before transplant. These receptors originate from a human donor who was the organ donor for an intestinal transplant.

Points on this clone: The sample contains more than one DNA sequence encoding this CDR3. The chain combines TRBV28 with TRBJ2-7; D might be TRBD1 (5 bases). Germline lookup yields CDR1 MDHEN and CDR2 SYDVKM. V was trimmed by 2 bases and J by 0 bases, leaving 8 bases between them. The CDR3 extends over 14 amino acids. For the CDR3, the DNA is TGTGCCAGCAGTTTAACAGGCAGCTCCTACGAGCAGTACTTC. Translated: CASSLTGSSYEQYF.

The chain couples TRBV28 to TRBJ1-6, with D maybe TRBD1 (6 bases). Between the trimmed V and J ends, which lost 6 bases and 7 bases, there was a span of 13 bases. CDR1 is MDHEN and CDR2 is SYDVKM in the germline V gene. The CDR3 has 14 amino acids. This chain's CDR3 is CASRMGQGNSPLHF. CDR3 nucleotide sequence: TGTGCCAGCAGGATGGGACAAGGGAATTCACCCCTCCACTTT.

This chain connects TRBV2 to TRBJ2-3; 10 bases line up with TRBD1. J was trimmed by 2 bases and V by 4 bases; bases with no gene match: 6. Germline CDR1 and CDR2: SNHLY and FYNNEI. This CDR3 spans 16 amino acids. CDR3 DNA sequence: TGTGCCAGCAGTGTCAGGACAGGGGGTTTCACAGATACGCAGTATTTT. Amino acid sequence: CASSVRTGGFTDTQYF. Full variable domain (outside the CDR3, taken from reference TRBV2 and TRBJ2-3): EPEVTQTPSHQVTQMGQEVILRCVPISNHLYFYWYRQILGQKVEFLVSFYNNEISEKSEIFDDQFSVERPDGSNFTLKIRSTKLEDSAMYFCASSVRTGGFTDTQYFGPGTRLTVL.

The chain recombines TRBV5-6 with TRBJ2-3, with TRBD1 as a possible D gene (6 bases). Germline V gives CDR1 SGHDT, CDR2 YYEEEE. This CDR3 region has 15 residues. V lost 4 bases, J lost 3 bases, and 15 bases lay in between. CDR3 sequence: CASSPPGQTTDTQYF. The CDR3 DNA reads TGTGCCAGCAGCCCTCCGGGACAAACGACAGATACGCAGTATTTT.

The V and J genes are TRBV7-8 and TRBJ2-2; TRBD2 matches 9 bases. Losses at the gene ends were 4 bases for V and 6 bases for J; bases not matched to a gene: 12. The length of the CDR3 is 17 residues. Germline CDR1 SGHVS, CDR2 FQNEAQ. Here the CDR3 reads CASSSNFPGLASGELFF. For the CDR3, the DNA is TGTGCCAGCAGCTCAAACTTCCCGGGACTAGCATCCGGGGAGCTGTTTTTT.

The V gene is TRBV5-1, the J gene TRBJ2-7; 8 bases fit TRBD2. The CDR3 length is 15 residues. From germline, CDR1 is SGHRS and CDR2 YFSETQ. The V segment lost 4 bases and the J segment 2 bases; nucleotides outside the gene matches: 8. CDR3 region: CASSPTTSGTYEQYF. For the CDR3, the DNA is TGCGCCAGCAGCCCGACCACTAGCGGCACCTACGAGCAGTACTTC.

This chain links TRBV5-1 with TRBJ2-3, with D tentatively TRBD1 (6 bases). V shed 4 bases and J shed 8 bases, with 17 bases lying between them. Germline V CDR1 and CDR2: SGHRS, YFSETQ. There are 14 residues in the CDR3. The CDR3 here is CASSVGGGGVTQYF. The CDR3 bases are TGCGCCAGCAGCGTAGGGGGTGGAGGTGTTACGCAGTATTTT.

V and J are TRBV19 and TRBJ2-7; D may be TRBD2 (7 bases). CDR3 length equals 15 residues. Germline values: CDR1 LNHDA, CDR2 SQIVND (reference sequence). Trimming removed 3 bases from V and 1 base from J, with 13 bases in between. The CDR3 region has the DNA TGTGCCAGTAGTATCGGGGGGACAAAGTCCTACGAGCAGTACTTC. Translated, it gives CASSIGGTKSYEQYF.

The genes are TRBV5-6 and TRBJ2-3; unclear D gene. Germline CDR1 SGHDT, CDR2 YYEEEE. The CDR3 is 13 residues long. V shed 1 base and J shed 1 base, with 4 bases lying between them. The CDR3 DNA sequence: TGTGCCAGCAGCTTGACAGGCACAGATACGCAGTATTTT. It is translated as CASSLTGTDTQYF.

J is TRBJ1-1 and V is TRBV19, with D uncertain. The CDR3 is made up of 12 amino acids. Germline lookup yields CDR1 LNHDA and CDR2 SQIVND (reference sequence). Trimming cost V 4 bases and J 1 base, with 4 bases left between them. The CDR3: CASSRQNTEAFF. In nucleotides, the CDR3 is TGTGCCAGTAGTAGACAGAACACTGAAGCTTTCTTT.

This chain links TRBV5-1 with TRBJ2-3, with TRBD2 matching 10 bases. Germline-derived CDR1 and CDR2 are SGHRS and YFSETQ. This CDR3 region has 16 residues. V shed 0 bases and J 6 bases; nucleotides not matched to a gene: 7. CDR3 sequence: CASSLALAGVRDTQYF. The CDR3 bases are TGCGCCAGCAGCTTGGCCCTAGCGGGAGTACGGGATACGCAGTATTTT.

The rearrangement links TRBV19 to TRBJ1-4, with D perhaps matching TRBD1 (5 bases). Trimming stripped 0 bases from V and 8 bases from J, with 19 bases between. The germline V gene has CDR1 LNHDA and CDR2 SQIVND (reference sequence). CDR3 size: 17 residues. CDR3 sequence (DNA): TGTGCCAGTAGTATAGACGTCGGAGACAGCTACGCCGAAAAACTGTTTTTT. Its translation is CASSIDVGDSYAEKLFF.

The CDR3 bases are TGTGCCAGCAGCAGTGCGGGAGAGAGCACAGATACGCAGTATTTT. Translating it yields CASSSAGESTDTQYF. The gene calls are TRBV21-1 and TRBJ2-3; TRBD2, the table's D call, was not compared with the DNA. TRBV21-1 is a documented pseudogene. This CDR3 region has 15 residues.

J is TRBJ1-4 and V is TRBV5-1; D unresolved. Germline V gene data show CDR1 as SGHRS and CDR2 as YFSETQ. V dropped 4 bases and J dropped 0 bases, with 7 bases sitting between them. The CDR3 is made up of 14 amino acids. CDR3 loop: CASSEDSTNEKLFF. CDR3 in DNA: TGCGCCAGCAGCGAGGACTCAACTAATGAAAAACTGTTTTTT. Filled out from reference TRBV5-1 and TRBJ1-4, the complete variable domain reads KAGVTQTPRYLIKTRGQQVTLSCSPISGHRSVSWYQQTPGQGLQFLFEYFSETQRNKGNFPGRFSGRQFSNSRSEMNVSTLELGDSALYLCASSEDSTNEKLFFGSGTQLSVL.

The V and J genes are TRBV5-1 and TRBJ2-1, with D perhaps matching TRBD2 (5 bases). The CDR3 has 17 residues. V lost 1 base, J lost 0 bases, and 14 bases lay in between. The germline V gene encodes CDR1 SGHRS and CDR2 YFSETQ. The CDR3: CASSLTGLAPSYNEQFF. In nucleotides, the CDR3 is TGCGCCAGCAGCTTGACTGGTCTAGCCCCCTCCTACAATGAGCAGTTCTTC.

In this sample, this clone turned up once. The chain links TRBV11-1 to TRBJ1-2, with a weak D call TRBD1 (5 bases). The CDR3 length is 14 residues. Between the trimmed V and J ends, which lost 2 bases and 7 bases, there was a span of 14 bases. Per the germline V gene, CDR1 is SGHAT and CDR2 is FQDESV (reference sequence). CDR3 in DNA: TGTGCCAGCAGCTTAAAGGGACTGGATAGTGGCTACACCTTC. Residues: CASSLKGLDSGYTF.

The gene calls are TRBV11-3 and TRBJ2-1, with TRBD2 identical over 14 bases. CDR3 length: 19 amino acids. Per germline, CDR1 SGHNT and CDR2 YENEEA. V gave up 2 bases and J gave up 1 base; unmatched junction bases: 7. This CDR3 is CASSLSGTSGSSSYNEQFF. The DNA of the CDR3 is TGTGCCAGCAGCTTATCAGGGACTAGCGGGAGTAGTTCCTACAATGAGCAGTTCTTC. The full variable domain, with the rest looked up from reference TRBV11-3 and TRBJ2-1, is EAGVVQSPRYKIIEKKQPVAFWCNPISGHNTLYWYLQNLGQGPELLIRYENEEAVDDSQLPKDRFSAERLKGVDSTLKIQPAELGDSAVYLCASSLSGTSGSSSYNEQFFGPGTRLTVL.

The chain couples TRBV18 to TRBJ2-7; the match to TRBD1 covers 7 bases. The CDR3 is 13 amino acids. The ends lost 3 bases at V and 3 bases at J; junction bases unmatched: 2. In germline, CDR1 is KGHSH, CDR2 LQKENI. The CDR3 nucleotides are TGTGCCAGCTCACCGTACAGGGGCTACGAGCAGTACTTC. Amino acids: CASSPYRGYEQYF. Combining the CDR3 with reference TRBV18 and TRBJ2-7 gives the whole variable domain NAGVMQNPRHLVRRRGQEARLRCSPMKGHSHVYWYRQLPEEGLKFMVYLQKENIIDESGMPKERFSAEFPKEGPSILRIQQVVRGDSAAYFCASSPYRGYEQYFGPGTRLTVT.

The rearrangement uses TRBV28 and TRBJ1-2, with a tentative D call TRBD1 (6 bases). CDR3 length: 13 residues. Germline V CDR1 and CDR2: MDHEN, SYDVKM. Trimming pared 3 bases from V and 6 bases from J, leaving 11 bases between. CDR3 sequence reads: CASSLVRTDGYTF. DNA for the CDR3: TGTGCCAGCAGTTTGGTGCGGACAGATGGCTACACCTTC.

V and J are TRBV30 and TRBJ1-3, with a weak D call TRBD1 (6 bases). Germline-derived CDR1 and CDR2 are GTSNPN and SVGIG (reference sequence). Trimming left V 3 bases short and J 5 bases short, with 11 bases between. CDR3 length equals 13 residues. The CDR3 bases are TGTGCCTGGAGAGGGACACCTAGAAACACCATATATTTT. Protein: CAWRGTPRNTIYF.

V and J are TRBV4-2 and TRBJ2-2; no firm D call. The CDR3 is 14 residues long. In germline, CDR1 is LGHNA, CDR2 YNFKEQ. The V and J ends lost 5 bases and 6 bases respectively, with 13 bases between them. The CDR3: CASSAPRGAGELFF. CDR3 sequence (DNA): TGTGCCAGCAGCGCCCCCCGAGGTGCCGGGGAGCTGTTTTTT.

This rearrangement joins TRBV15 to TRBJ2-1; TRBD1 agrees at 10 bases. Per the germline V gene, CDR1 is LNHNV and CDR2 is YYDKDF (reference sequence). Trimming took 3 bases from V and 5 from J; bases not matched to a gene: 4. The CDR3 runs to 15 residues. The CDR3 nucleotides are TGTGCCACCAGCAGTTTGGGACAGGGGCACAATGAGCAGTTCTTC. Its translation is CATSSLGQGHNEQFF.

V is TRBV27 and J is TRBJ1-1; no clear D gene. This CDR3 is 15 amino acids long. With 5 bases removed from V and 1 base from J, the gap between germline ends came to 14 bases. CDR1 and CDR2 (germline): MNHEY, SMNVEV (reference sequence). The CDR3 region is CASSPVRPSNTEAFF. CDR3 sequence (DNA): TGTGCCAGCAGTCCCGTGAGGCCTTCGAACACTGAAGCTTTCTTT.

The gene calls are TRBV5-6 and TRBJ1-2; D might be TRBD1 (6 bases). Germline loops: CDR1 SGHDT, CDR2 YYEEEE. The CDR3 loop spans 15 amino acids. Trimming removed 1 base from V and 5 bases from J, with 15 bases in between. CDR3 amino acids: CASSLFWTATYGYTF. The CDR3, as DNA: TGTGCCAGCAGCTTGTTCTGGACAGCCACTTATGGCTACACCTTC.

This clone was seen a few times. This rearrangement joins TRBV6-5 to TRBJ1-5; D is unclear. Per the germline V gene, CDR1 is MNHEY and CDR2 is SVGAGI. The CDR3 spans 14 residues. Trimming took off 6 bases at V and 0 bases at J, with 9 bases between the two ends. The DNA of the CDR3 is TGTGCCAGCAGGCGACTGGATAGCAATCAGCCCCAGCATTTT. Protein: CASRRLDSNQPQHF.

This chain connects TRBV5-6 to TRBJ2-5, with a possible D match to TRBD2 (6 bases). V lost 1 base and J lost 5, with 12 bases in between. This CDR3 spans 14 amino acids. CDR1 and CDR2 (germline): SGHDT, YYEEEE. CDR3 nucleotide sequence: TGTGCCAGCAGCTTGTCTCCGGAGGGGGAGACCCAGTACTTC. It encodes CASSLSPEGETQYF.

The chain employs TRBV19 and TRBJ2-5, with a weak D call TRBD2 (6 bases). V lost 7 bases and J 5 bases, leaving 20 bases between the germline ends. The CDR3 runs 15 residues. Germline-derived CDR1 and CDR2 are LNHDA and SQIVND (reference sequence). CDR3 protein: CASTTTSGSRETQYF. The CDR3 DNA reads as TGTGCCAGTACCACCACCTCCGGGAGCCGGGAGACCCAGTACTTC.

V is TRBV19 and J is TRBJ2-1, with TRBD2 matching 9 bases. The CDR3 covers 15 residues. Germline CDR1 is LNHDA and CDR2 is SQIVND (reference sequence). V gave up 7 bases and J gave up 3 bases; unmatched junction bases: 7. The CDR3 region has the DNA TGTGCCAGTACCAATAGCGGGAGCGACTACAATGAGCAGTTCTTC. Translation gives CASTNSGSDYNEQFF.

V is TRBV6-1 and J is TRBJ1-1, with 10 bases lining up with TRBD1. After removal of 6 bases from V and 6 bases from J, the junction contained 10 bases not matched to a gene. Germline-derived CDR1 and CDR2 are MNHNS and SASEGT. The CDR3 runs 15 residues. CDR3 DNA sequence: TGTGCCAGCAGCAAGTCCCGGGACAGGGGACCTGAAGCTTTCTTT. Translated, it gives CASSKSRDRGPEAFF.

The chain is built from TRBV10-1 and TRBJ2-1; 9 bases align to TRBD2. The CDR3 contains 16 residues. The germline CDR1 and CDR2 sequences are WNHNN and SYGVQD (reference sequence). V was clipped by 2 bases and J by 6 bases; unmatched bases: 8. The CDR3 loop is CASSEQGGLATNEQFF. The CDR3 bases are TGCGCCAGCAGTGAGCAGGGGGGACTAGCTACCAATGAGCAGTTCTTC.

V is TRBV19 and J is TRBJ1-1, with D uncertain. Germline CDR1 LNHDA, CDR2 SQIVND (reference sequence). This CDR3 has 14 residues. The ends were cut back, 5 bases at V and 2 bases at J, with 12 bases in the middle. The CDR3 reads CASSPGRVNTEAFF. The CDR3 nucleotides read TGTGCCAGTAGTCCCGGCCGGGTCAACACTGAAGCTTTCTTT.